This T cell receptor beta chain comes out of a study of T cells in Graves' hyperthyroidism and ophthalmopathy. Across the study: Peripheral blood samples were taken at initial diagnosis, prior to any treatment.

This CDR3 contains 16 residues. Per the germline V gene, CDR1 is SQVTM and CDR2 is ANQGSEA. Trimming cost V 0 bases and J 5 bases, with 17 bases left between them. Notes on the study in general: Most thyroid clonotypes expanded above 0.001 were also detected in blood.

This clonotype was seen many times. No antigen is known for it. Regions amplified from RNA transcripts were the TCR beta CDR3 regions. HTBI primers drove first-round RT-PCR of the TCR CDR3. TCRdb analysed the multiplex PCR reads with MiXCR anew, one entry per CDR3 protein. The sample contains approximately 400,000 distinct CDR3 sequences, approximately 14% of which appear only once. The J gene is TRBJ2-1, the V gene TRBV29-1, with D perhaps TRBD2 (6 bases). This clonotype was obtained from a woman aged 60-75 years with Graves' hyperthyroidism. Sequencing input: blood. As DNA, the CDR3 is TGCAGCGTTGAAGAACTCAACCGGAGGGCCGACAATGAGCAGTTCTTC. Translating gives CSVEELNRRADNEQFF.